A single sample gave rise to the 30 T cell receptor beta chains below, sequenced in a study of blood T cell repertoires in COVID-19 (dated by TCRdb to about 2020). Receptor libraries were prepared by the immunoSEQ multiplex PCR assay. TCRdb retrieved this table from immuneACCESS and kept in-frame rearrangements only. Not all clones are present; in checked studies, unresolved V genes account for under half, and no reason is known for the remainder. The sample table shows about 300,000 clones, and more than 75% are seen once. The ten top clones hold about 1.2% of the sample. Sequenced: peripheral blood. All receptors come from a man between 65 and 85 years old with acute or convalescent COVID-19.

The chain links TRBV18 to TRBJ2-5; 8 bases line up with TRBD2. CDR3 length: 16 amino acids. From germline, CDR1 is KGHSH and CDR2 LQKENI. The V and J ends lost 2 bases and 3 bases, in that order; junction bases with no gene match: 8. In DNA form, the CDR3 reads TGTGCCAGCTCACCAGTAAGGCTAGCGGGTGAAGAGACCCAGTACTTC. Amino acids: CASSPVRLAGEETQYF.

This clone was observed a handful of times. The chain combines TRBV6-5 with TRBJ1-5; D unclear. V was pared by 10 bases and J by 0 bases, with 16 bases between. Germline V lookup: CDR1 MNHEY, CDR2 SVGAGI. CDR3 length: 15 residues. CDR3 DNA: TGTGCCACCGCCCGGGGAGTCAATAGCAATCAGCCCCAGCATTTT. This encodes CATARGVNSNQPQHF.

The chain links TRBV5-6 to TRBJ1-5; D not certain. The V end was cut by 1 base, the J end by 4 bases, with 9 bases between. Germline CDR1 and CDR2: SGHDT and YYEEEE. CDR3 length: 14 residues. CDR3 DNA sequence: TGTGCCAGCAGCTTGTCACAGAAAAATCAGCCCCAGCATTTT. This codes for CASSLSQKNQPQHF.

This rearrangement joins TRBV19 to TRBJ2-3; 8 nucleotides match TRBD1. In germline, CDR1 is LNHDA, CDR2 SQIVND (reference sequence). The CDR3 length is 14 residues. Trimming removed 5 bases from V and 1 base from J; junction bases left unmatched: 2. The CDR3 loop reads CASSSGQGTDTQYF. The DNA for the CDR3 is TGTGCCAGTAGTTCGGGACAGGGCACAGATACGCAGTATTTT.

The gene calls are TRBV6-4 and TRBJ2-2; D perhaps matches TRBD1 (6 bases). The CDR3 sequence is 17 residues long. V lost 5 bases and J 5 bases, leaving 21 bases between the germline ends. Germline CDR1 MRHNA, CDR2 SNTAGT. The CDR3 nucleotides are TGTGCCAGCAGTATAGAATACAGGGCGGACGTGACCGGGGAGCTGTTTTTT. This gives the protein CASSIEYRADVTGELFF.

CDR3 coding DNA: TGTGCCACCAGCACGATCCTGCCCGACGGGGGTTACGAGCAGTACTTC. It codes for CATSTILPDGGYEQYF. The chain is built from TRBV15 and TRBJ2-7; maybe TRBD2 (6 bases). The germline CDR1 and CDR2 sequences are LNHNV and YYDKDF (reference sequence). The CDR3 runs 16 residues. The germline V and J ends were trimmed by 4 bases and 4 bases, with 20 bases remaining between them.

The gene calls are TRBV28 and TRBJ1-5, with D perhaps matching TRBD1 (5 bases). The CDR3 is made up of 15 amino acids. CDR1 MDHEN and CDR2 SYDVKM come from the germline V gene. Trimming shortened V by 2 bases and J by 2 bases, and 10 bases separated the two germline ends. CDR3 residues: CASSLPPGGNQPQHF. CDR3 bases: TGTGCCAGCAGTTTACCGCCGGGGGGCAATCAGCCCCAGCATTTT.

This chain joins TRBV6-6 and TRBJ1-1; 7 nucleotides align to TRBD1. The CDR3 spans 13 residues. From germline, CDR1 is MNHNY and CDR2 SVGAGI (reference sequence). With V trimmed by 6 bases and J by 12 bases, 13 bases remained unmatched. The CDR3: CASREGTAGRTFF. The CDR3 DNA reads TGTGCCAGCAGGGAAGGGACAGCCGGTAGAACTTTCTTT.

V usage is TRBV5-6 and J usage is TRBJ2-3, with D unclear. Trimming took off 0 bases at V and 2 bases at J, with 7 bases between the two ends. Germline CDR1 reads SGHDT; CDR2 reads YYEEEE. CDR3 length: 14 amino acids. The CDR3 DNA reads TGTGCCAGCAGCTTGGGGCAGATCACAGATACGCAGTATTTT. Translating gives CASSLGQITDTQYF. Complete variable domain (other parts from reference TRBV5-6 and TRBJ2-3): DAGVTQSPTHLIKTRGQQVTLRCSPKSGHDTVSWYQQALGQGPQFIFQYYEEEERQRGNFPDRFSGHQFPNYSSELNVNALLLGDSALYLCASSLGQITDTQYFGPGTRLTVL.

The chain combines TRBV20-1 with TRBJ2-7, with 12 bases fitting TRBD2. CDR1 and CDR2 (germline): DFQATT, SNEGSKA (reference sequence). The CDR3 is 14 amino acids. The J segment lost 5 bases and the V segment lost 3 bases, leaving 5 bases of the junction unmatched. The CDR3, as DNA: TGCAGTGCTAGTATGACTAGCGGGAGTAACGAGCAGTACTTC. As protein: CSASMTSGSNEQYF.

CDR3: CASSTGRGSTDTQYF. CDR3 nucleotide sequence: TGCGCCAGCTCAACGGGACGGGGGAGCACAGATACGCAGTATTTT. The chain links TRBV10-1 to TRBJ2-3; tentatively, D is TRBD2 (6 bases). Trimming cost V 8 bases and J 0 bases, with 15 bases left between them. The CDR3 length is 15 residues. CDR1 and CDR2 (germline): WNHNN, SYGVQD (reference sequence).

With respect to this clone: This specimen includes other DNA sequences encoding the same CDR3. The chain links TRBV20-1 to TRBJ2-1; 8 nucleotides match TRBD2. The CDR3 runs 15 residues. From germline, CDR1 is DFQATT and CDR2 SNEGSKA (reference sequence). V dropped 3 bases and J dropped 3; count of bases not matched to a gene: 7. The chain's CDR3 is CSASSAGGYYNEQFF. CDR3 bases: TGCAGTGCTAGTTCTGCGGGAGGCTACTACAATGAGCAGTTCTTC.

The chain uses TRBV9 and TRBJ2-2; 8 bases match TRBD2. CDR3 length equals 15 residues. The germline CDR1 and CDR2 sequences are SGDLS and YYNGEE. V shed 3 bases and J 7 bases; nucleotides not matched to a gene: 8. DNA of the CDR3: TGTGCCAGCAGCGGCGGGACTAGTGTCGACGGGGAGCTGTTTTTT. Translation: CASSGGTSVDGELFF.

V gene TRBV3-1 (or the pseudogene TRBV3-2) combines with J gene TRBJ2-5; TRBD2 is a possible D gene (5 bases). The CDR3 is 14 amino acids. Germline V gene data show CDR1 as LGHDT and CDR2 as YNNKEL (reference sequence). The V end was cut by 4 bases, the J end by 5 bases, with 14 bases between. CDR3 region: CASSRLLGSETQYF. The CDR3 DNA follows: TGTGCCAGCAGCCGACTATTGGGGAGTGAGACCCAGTACTTC.

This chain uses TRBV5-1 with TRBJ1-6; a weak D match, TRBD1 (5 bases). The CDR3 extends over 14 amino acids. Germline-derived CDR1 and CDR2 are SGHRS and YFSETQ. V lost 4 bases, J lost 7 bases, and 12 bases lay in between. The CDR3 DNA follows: TGCGCCAGCAGCGCGGGGACGGCGAATTCACCCCTCCACTTT. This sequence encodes CASSAGTANSPLHF. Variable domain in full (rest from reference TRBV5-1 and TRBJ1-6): KAGVTQTPRYLIKTRGQQVTLSCSPISGHRSVSWYQQTPGQGLQFLFEYFSETQRNKGNFPGRFSGRQFSNSRSEMNVSTLELGDSALYLCASSAGTANSPLHFGNGTRLTVT.

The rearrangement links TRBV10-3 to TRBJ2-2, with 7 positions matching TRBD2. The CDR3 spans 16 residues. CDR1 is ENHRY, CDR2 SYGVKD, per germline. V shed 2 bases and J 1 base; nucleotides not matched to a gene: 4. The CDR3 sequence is CAISEPQRGNTGELFF. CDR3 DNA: TGTGCCATCAGTGAGCCCCAGCGGGGGAACACCGGGGAGCTGTTTTTT.

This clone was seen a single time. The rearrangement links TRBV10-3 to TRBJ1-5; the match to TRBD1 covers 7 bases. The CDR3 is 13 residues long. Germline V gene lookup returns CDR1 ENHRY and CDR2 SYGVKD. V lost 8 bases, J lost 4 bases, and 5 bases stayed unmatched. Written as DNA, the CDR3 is TGTGCCATCCGGGACAGCCTAAATCAGCCCCAGCATTTT. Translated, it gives CAIRDSLNQPQHF.

The CDR3 here is CASSQDRGRANGELFF. The CDR3 nucleotides read TGTGCCAGCAGCCAAGATAGGGGGAGGGCCAACGGGGAGCTGTTTTTT. This chain links TRBV3-1 (or the pseudogene TRBV3-2) with TRBJ2-2, with D tentatively TRBD2 (7 bases). The length of the CDR3 is 16 residues. CDR1 is LGHDT, CDR2 YNNKEL, per germline (reference sequence). Trimming removed 0 bases at V and 7 bases at J, with 15 bases between.

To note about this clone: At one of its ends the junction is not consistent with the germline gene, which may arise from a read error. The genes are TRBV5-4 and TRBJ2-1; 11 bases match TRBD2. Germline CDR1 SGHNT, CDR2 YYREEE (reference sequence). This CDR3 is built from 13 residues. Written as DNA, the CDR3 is TGCGCAGCGGCTAGCGGGGGGAACAATGAGCAGTTCTTC. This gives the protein CAAASGGNNEQFF.

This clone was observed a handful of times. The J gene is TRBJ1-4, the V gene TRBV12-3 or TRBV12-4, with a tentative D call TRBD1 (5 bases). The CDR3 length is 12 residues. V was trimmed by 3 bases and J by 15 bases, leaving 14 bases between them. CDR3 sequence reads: CASSLRGTKVFF. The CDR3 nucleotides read TGTGCCAGCAGTTTGCGGGGGACTAAGGTGTTTTTT.

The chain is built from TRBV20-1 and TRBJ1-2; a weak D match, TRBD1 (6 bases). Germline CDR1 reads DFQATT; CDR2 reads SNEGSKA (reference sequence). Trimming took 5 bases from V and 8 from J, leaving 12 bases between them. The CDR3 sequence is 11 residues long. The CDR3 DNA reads TGCAGTGCTCCGGGCGGGGGCGGCTACACCTTC. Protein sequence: CSAPGGGGYTF.

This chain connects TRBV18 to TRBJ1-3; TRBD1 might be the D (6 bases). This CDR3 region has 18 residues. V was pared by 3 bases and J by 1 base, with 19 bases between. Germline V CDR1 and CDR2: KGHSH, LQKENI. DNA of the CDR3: TGTGCCAGCTCACCTGCTTCGAGGACAGAGTTATCTGGAAACACCATATATTTT. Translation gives CASSPASRTELSGNTIYF.

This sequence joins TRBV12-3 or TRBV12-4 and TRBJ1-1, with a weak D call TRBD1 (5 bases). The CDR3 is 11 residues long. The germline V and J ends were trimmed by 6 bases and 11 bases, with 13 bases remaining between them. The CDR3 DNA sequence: TGTGCCAGCAGGGGGGGGTTTACGGCTTTCTTT. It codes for CASRGGFTAFF.

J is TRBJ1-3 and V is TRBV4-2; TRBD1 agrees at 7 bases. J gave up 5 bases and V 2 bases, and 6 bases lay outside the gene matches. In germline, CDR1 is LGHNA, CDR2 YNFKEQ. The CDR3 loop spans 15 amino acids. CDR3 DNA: TGTGCCAGCAGCCAACGTACAGGGGCTAGAAACACCATATATTTT. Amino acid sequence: CASSQRTGARNTIYF.

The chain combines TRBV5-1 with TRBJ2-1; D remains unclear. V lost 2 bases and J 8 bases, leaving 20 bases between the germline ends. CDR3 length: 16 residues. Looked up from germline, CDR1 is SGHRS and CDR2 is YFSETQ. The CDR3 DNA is TGCGCCAGCAGCTTTTCCCGGCAGGTGACCCCCGATGAGCAGTTCTTC. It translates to CASSFSRQVTPDEQFF.

The CDR3 DNA reads as TGCGCCACCCTTCGGAGGAACGGGACACATACCTACAATGAGCAGTTCTTC. Translated, it gives CATLRRNGTHTYNEQFF. V is TRBV10-1 and J is TRBJ2-1; a weak D match, TRBD1 (6 bases). Trimming pared 10 bases from V and 2 bases from J, leaving 24 bases between. The CDR3 runs 17 residues. Per germline, CDR1 WNHNN and CDR2 SYGVQD (reference sequence).

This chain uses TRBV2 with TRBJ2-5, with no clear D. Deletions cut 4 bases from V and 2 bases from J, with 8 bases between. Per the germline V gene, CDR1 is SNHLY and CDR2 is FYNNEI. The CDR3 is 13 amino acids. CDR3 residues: CASSGPAQETQYF. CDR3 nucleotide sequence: TGTGCCAGCAGTGGGCCAGCGCAAGAGACCCAGTACTTC.

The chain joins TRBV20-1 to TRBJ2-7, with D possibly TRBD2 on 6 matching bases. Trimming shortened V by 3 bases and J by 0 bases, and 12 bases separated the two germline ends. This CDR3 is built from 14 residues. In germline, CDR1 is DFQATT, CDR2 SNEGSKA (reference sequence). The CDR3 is CSASSGTSSYEQYF. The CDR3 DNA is TGCAGTGCTAGTAGCGGTACTAGCTCCTACGAGCAGTACTTC.

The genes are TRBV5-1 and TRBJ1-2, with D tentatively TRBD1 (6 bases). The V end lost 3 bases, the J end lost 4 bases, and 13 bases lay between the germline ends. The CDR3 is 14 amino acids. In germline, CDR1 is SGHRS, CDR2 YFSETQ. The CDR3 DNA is TGCGCCAGCAGCTCGATGGGGGCAGGCTATGGCTACACCTTC. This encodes CASSSMGAGYGYTF.

The CDR3 protein is CASSSGQAGGTEAFF. The CDR3 DNA is TGTGCCAGCAGCTCGGGACAGGCCGGCGGCACTGAAGCTTTCTTT. The chain carries TRBV5-4 and TRBJ1-1, with TRBD1 matching 8 bases. CDR3 length equals 15 residues. Per germline, CDR1 SGHNT and CDR2 YYREEE (reference sequence). V lost 3 bases and J lost 4; bases outside the gene matches: 8.